What follows describes a single TCR beta chain. The data were taken from a study of CD8 T cells in Susac syndrome. In germline, CDR1 is GTSNPN, CDR2 SVGIG (reference sequence). Trimming took 5 bases from V and 6 from J; bases not matched to a gene: 8. The CDR3 sequence is 13 residues long. RNA was extracted with the RNeasy kit, and a quantity of roughly 0.5 to 1 ug was reverse transcribed using random hexamers. The amplification used immunoSEQ multiplex PCR on TCR beta CDR3; it spanned 54 Vbeta and 13 Jbeta. Via MiXCR, TCRdb re-called the immunoSEQ multiplex PCR reads, giving one row per CDR3 protein. The top ten hold 0.3% to 0.4% of the sample, which has 65,000 to 90,000 distinct CDR3 sequences, about 95% seen once.

This chain uses TRBV30 with TRBJ2-7, with 9 bases identical to TRBD2. The sequenced material came from CD8+ T cells from PBMCs. This TCR derives from a human donor with multiple sclerosis. The DNA of the CDR3 is TGTGCCTGGGCTAGGACTAGCGCGAGCGAGCAGTACTTC. Its translation is CAWARTSASEQYF.